The 24 T cell receptor beta chains listed next were all sequenced from one sample in a study of neurological immune-mediated disorders. TCRdb re-called the 5' RACE reads through MiXCR, storing one row per CDR3 protein. The table shows some 50,000 distinct CDR3 sequences, with around 13% occurring only once. Regarding time point: longitudinal time-point 2. The sample taken for sequencing was PBMCs. Receptors originate from a male donor with HTLV-1-associated myelopathy (HAM/TSP).

This clonotype came up many times. The V gene is TRBV5-5, the J gene TRBJ1-1, with D maybe TRBD1 (5 bases). This CDR3 comprises 14 residues. Germline loops: CDR1 SGHKS, CDR2 YYEKEE (reference sequence). V shed 0 bases and J shed 2 bases, with 8 bases lying between them. CDR3 loop: CASSLGTHNTEAFF. CDR3 in DNA: TGTGCCAGCAGCTTGGGGACACACAACACTGAAGCTTTCTTT.

At least ten counts were recorded for this clonotype. The chain employs TRBV20-1 and TRBJ1-6; perhaps TRBD1 as D (6 bases). The CDR3 is 14 residues long. V lost 2 bases and J 7 bases, leaving 12 bases between the germline ends. Germline-derived CDR1 and CDR2 are DFQATT and SNEGSKA (reference sequence). The CDR3 is CSARPRTGNSPLHF. The CDR3 region has the DNA TGCAGTGCTAGACCTCGTACAGGGAATTCACCCCTCCACTTT.

This clonotype was picked up many times. The chain has TRBV7-2 and TRBJ2-1, with no clear D. CDR3 size: 13 residues. Germline values: CDR1 SGHTA, CDR2 FQGNSA. Trimming shortened V by 4 bases and J by 13 bases, and 17 bases separated the two germline ends. CDR3 sequence (DNA): TGTGCCAGCAGCTCCCACCCCCGCACGGATCAGTTCTTC. Translating gives CASSSHPRTDQFF.

This clonotype was counted ten times or more. In nucleotides, the CDR3 is TGTGCCAGCCGGCCGACCGACAGGCTCAATTCACCCCTCCACTTT. Its protein is CASRPTDRLNSPLHF. The V call is TRBV9, the J call TRBJ1-6, with a possible D match to TRBD1 (6 bases). This CDR3 has 15 residues. Germline CDR1 SGDLS, CDR2 YYNGEE. The V and J ends lost 7 bases and 7 bases respectively, with 18 bases between them.

This clonotype was recorded at least ten times. The chain links TRBV7-8 to TRBJ1-2; perhaps TRBD1 as D (6 bases). The CDR3 spans 15 residues. Trimming took off 3 bases at V and 5 bases at J, with 16 bases between the two ends. Germline V CDR1 and CDR2: SGHVS, FQNEAQ. As DNA, the CDR3 is TGTGCCAGCAGCTTGAGGGGGGAGGGGGGATATGGCTACACCTTC. This gives the protein CASSLRGEGGYGYTF. Using reference TRBV7-8 and TRBJ1-2 for the parts outside the CDR3, the full variable domain is GAGVSQSPRYKVAKRGQDVALRCDPISGHVSLFWYQQALGQGPEFLTYFQNEAQLDKSGLPSDRFFAERPEGSVSTLKIQRTQQEDSAVYLCASSLRGEGGYGYTFGSGTRLTVV.

The chain uses TRBV7-3 and TRBJ1-2, with D possibly matching TRBD1 (5 bases). CDR3 length: 15 amino acids. The germline CDR1 and CDR2 sequences are SGHTA and FQGTGA. Trimming removed 5 bases at V and 0 bases at J, with 13 bases between. The CDR3: CASSQDGGTNYGYTF. The DNA for the CDR3 is TGTGCCAGCAGCCAGGACGGGGGAACTAACTATGGCTACACCTTC.

This clonotype has a count of ten or more. This chain uses TRBV20-1 with TRBJ2-7, with 9 positions matching TRBD1. The junction had 10 bases not matched to a gene; V was cut back by 1 base and J by 3 bases. Germline lookup yields CDR1 DFQATT and CDR2 SNEGSKA (reference sequence). The CDR3 runs 16 residues. CDR3 DNA: TGCAGTGCTAGAGCTAGGGACAGGGAGTGGGACTACGAGCAGTACTTC. As protein: CSARARDREWDYEQYF.

This clonotype was found a few times. The rearrangement links TRBV20-1 to TRBJ2-3; no clear D gene. The germline V gene encodes CDR1 DFQATT and CDR2 SNEGSKA (reference sequence). CDR3 size: 11 residues. Trimming took 3 bases from V and 4 from J, leaving 5 bases between them. CDR3 DNA sequence: TGCAGTGCTAGGTTATCAGATACGCAGTATTTT. It codes for CSARLSDTQYF.

This clonotype showed up many times. The chain links TRBV2 to TRBJ2-7; the D gene is possibly TRBD1 (5 bases). The CDR3 is made up of 13 amino acids. Looked up from germline, CDR1 is SNHLY and CDR2 is FYNNEI. Trimming left V 6 bases short and J 3 bases short, with 12 bases between. CDR3 coding DNA: TGTGCCAGCAGCGGCACAGGTGGCTACGAGCAGTACTTC. This encodes CASSGTGGYEQYF.

This clonotype was counted ten times or more. The chain has TRBV20-1 and TRBJ2-3; no firm D call. Germline CDR1 reads DFQATT; CDR2 reads SNEGSKA (reference sequence). V was pared by 0 bases and J by 7 bases, with 5 bases between. This CDR3 is built from 11 residues. The DNA of the CDR3 is TGCAGTGCTAGAGAGCAGCATACGCAGTATTTT. This codes for CSAREQHTQYF.

This rearrangement joins TRBV20-1 to TRBJ2-7; 9 nucleotides align to TRBD1. CDR3 length: 13 amino acids. The germline CDR1 and CDR2 sequences are DFQATT and SNEGSKA (reference sequence). V dropped 7 bases and J dropped 3; count of bases not matched to a gene: 7. The CDR3 region is CSVLGTGIYEQYF. Here the CDR3 DNA reads TGCAGTGTGCTGGGGACAGGGATCTACGAGCAGTACTTC.

This clonotype was observed many times. The rearrangement joins TRBV12-3 or TRBV12-4 to TRBJ1-5; maybe TRBD1 (6 bases). The CDR3 runs 18 residues. V lost 1 base and J lost 0, with 16 bases in between. CDR3 DNA: TGTGCCAGCAGTTTAGGGGGAAGACAGGTTTATAGCAATCAGCCCCAGCATTTT. Amino acid sequence: CASSLGGRQVYSNQPQHF.

Many counts were recorded for this clonotype. The J gene is TRBJ1-2, the V gene TRBV7-9; D gene ambiguous. Per germline, CDR1 SEHNR and CDR2 FQNEAQ (reference sequence). This CDR3 is 15 amino acids long. V lost 5 bases and J 4 bases, leaving 17 bases between the germline ends. The CDR3: CASSPNTRTVYGYTF. The CDR3 DNA reads TGTGCCAGCAGCCCGAATACCCGGACGGTCTATGGCTACACCTTC.

The sample holds many counts of this clonotype. The V and J genes are TRBV6-5 and TRBJ1-4; D remains ambiguous. This CDR3 is built from 13 residues. Germline V gene data show CDR1 as MNHEY and CDR2 as SVGAGI. Trimming stripped 5 bases from V and 2 bases from J, with 6 bases between. CDR3 coding DNA: TGTGCCAGCAGTGTCTCCACTAATGAAAAACTGTTTTTT. Translation: CASSVSTNEKLFF.

At least ten counts were recorded for this clonotype. The V and J genes are TRBV6-5 and TRBJ1-1; 10 bases match TRBD1. There are 15 residues in the CDR3. Unmatched junction bases numbered 4, after V lost 2 bases and J lost 4 bases. In germline, CDR1 is MNHEY, CDR2 SVGAGI. Here the CDR3 reads CASSYGDRGGTEAFF. In DNA form, the CDR3 reads TGTGCCAGCAGTTACGGGGACAGGGGAGGCACTGAAGCTTTCTTT.

This clonotype was observed at least ten times. J is TRBJ2-3 and V is TRBV5-1; no clear D gene. CDR1 and CDR2 from the germline V gene are SGHRS and YFSETQ. The V and J ends lost 4 bases and 5 bases respectively, with 14 bases between them. The CDR3 consists of 14 residues. The chain's CDR3 is CASSGGVGIDTQYF. CDR3 nucleotides: TGCGCCAGCAGCGGTGGTGTAGGGATAGATACGCAGTATTTT.

The CDR3 loop is CASSLYGGGNYNEQFF. The DNA for the CDR3 is TGTGCCAGCAGCTTATATGGCGGGGGTAACTACAATGAGCAGTTCTTC. The chain is built from TRBV11-3 and TRBJ2-1; 7 bases line up with TRBD2. The V segment lost 2 bases and the J segment 3 bases; nucleotides outside the gene matches: 7. CDR1 is SGHNT and CDR2 is YENEEA in the germline V gene. CDR3 length: 16 amino acids.

The table lists this clonotype with many counts. V and J are TRBV9 and TRBJ2-7, with D tentatively TRBD1 (5 bases). This CDR3 spans 14 amino acids. Germline CDR1 is SGDLS and CDR2 is YYNGEE. V was cut by 5 bases and J by 6 bases, with 18 bases left in between. CDR3 coding DNA: TGTGCCAGCAGTAGGGGTTTTGGCGTTGCCGAGCAGTACTTC. Translated: CASSRGFGVAEQYF.

This clonotype was found many times. This chain joins TRBV7-9 and TRBJ1-6; 9 bases match TRBD1. The V gene end was trimmed by 5 bases and the J gene end by 0 bases; junction bases not matched to a gene: 5. Germline-derived CDR1 and CDR2 are SEHNR and FQNEAQ (reference sequence). This CDR3 contains 17 residues. CDR3 DNA sequence: TGTGCCAGCAGCCCAGGACAGGGGAGCTCCTATAATTCACCCCTCCACTTT. Protein product: CASSPGQGSSYNSPLHF.

This clonotype was found many times. V is TRBV5-1 and J is TRBJ1-2; TRBD1 agrees at 7 bases. Germline CDR1 reads SGHRS; CDR2 reads YFSETQ. V was clipped by 4 bases and J by 6 bases; unmatched bases: 9. This CDR3 is built from 14 residues. Here the CDR3 DNA reads TGCGCCAGCAGCCTGGGACAGTACGTGGATGGCTACACCTTC. It encodes CASSLGQYVDGYTF.

In its sample, this clonotype was seen once. The genes are TRBV5-1 and TRBJ1-1; the D gene is possibly TRBD1 (5 bases). The V gene lost 7 bases and the J gene lost 2 bases, with 12 bases spanning the gap. The germline V gene encodes CDR1 SGHRS and CDR2 YFSETQ. The CDR3 loop spans 13 amino acids. DNA of the CDR3: TGCGCCAGCTCACCCACAGGAAACACTGAAGCTTTCTTT. It yields the protein CASSPTGNTEAFF.

In its sample, this clonotype was seen many times. This chain links TRBV5-1 with TRBJ2-5, with 9 bases lining up with TRBD2. The CDR3 is 18 residues long. J lost 1 base, V lost 4 bases, and 14 bases had no gene match. Germline values: CDR1 SGHRS, CDR2 YFSETQ. The CDR3 is CASSVGTSRKVVQETQYF. The CDR3 nucleotides read TGCGCCAGCAGCGTCGGGACTAGCAGGAAGGTTGTCCAAGAGACCCAGTACTTC.

This clonotype was seen at least ten times. The rearrangement links TRBV28 to TRBJ1-6; 7 bases are a match to TRBD1. J gave up 0 bases and V 5 bases, and 10 bases lay outside the gene matches. Germline V lookup: CDR1 MDHEN, CDR2 SYDVKM. The CDR3 covers 18 residues. This CDR3 reads CASSTGDRQYSYNSPLHF. CDR3 DNA: TGTGCCAGCAGTACCGGGGACAGACAATACTCCTATAATTCACCCCTCCACTTT.

About this clonotype itself: With a much larger clone just one base away, this may be a read error. DNA for the CDR3: TGTGCCAGCAGCTACAGGGCTAGCAATCTGCCCCAGCATTTT. Amino acids: CASSYRASNLPQHF. This rearrangement joins TRBV6-6 to TRBJ1-5; TRBD1 is a possible D gene (6 bases). The CDR3 extends over 14 amino acids. Germline CDR1 MNHNY, CDR2 SVGAGI (reference sequence).